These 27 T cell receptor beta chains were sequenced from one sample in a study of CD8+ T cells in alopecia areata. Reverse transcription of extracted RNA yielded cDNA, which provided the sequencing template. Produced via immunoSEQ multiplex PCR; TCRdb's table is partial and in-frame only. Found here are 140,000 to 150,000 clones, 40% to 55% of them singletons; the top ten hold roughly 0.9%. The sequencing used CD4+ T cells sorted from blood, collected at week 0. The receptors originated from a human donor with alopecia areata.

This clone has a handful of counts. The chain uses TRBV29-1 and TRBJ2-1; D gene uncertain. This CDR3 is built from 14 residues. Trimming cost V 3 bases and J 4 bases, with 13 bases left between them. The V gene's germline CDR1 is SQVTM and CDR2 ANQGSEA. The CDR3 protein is CSVEAIVGYNEQFF. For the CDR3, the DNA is TGCAGCGTTGAGGCCATCGTGGGATACAATGAGCAGTTCTTC.

The CDR3 reads CASSFRQPYSNQPQHF. The CDR3 bases are TGTGCCAGCAGTTTTCGGCAGCCCTATAGCAATCAGCCCCAGCATTTT. The V call is TRBV27, the J call TRBJ1-5; unclear D gene. V lost 3 bases to trimming and J lost 0 bases, with 12 bases between them. The CDR3 totals 16 residues. Looked up from germline, CDR1 is MNHEY and CDR2 is SMNVEV (reference sequence).

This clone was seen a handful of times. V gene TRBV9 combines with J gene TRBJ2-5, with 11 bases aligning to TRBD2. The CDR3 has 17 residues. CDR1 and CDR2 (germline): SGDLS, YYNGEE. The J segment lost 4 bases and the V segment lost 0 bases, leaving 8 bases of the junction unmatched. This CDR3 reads CASSVAMGLAGGETQYF. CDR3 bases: TGTGCCAGCAGCGTAGCTATGGGGCTAGCGGGAGGAGAGACCCAGTACTTC.

CDR3 sequence (DNA): TGTGCCAGCAGCCAATCCAATACGCAGTATTTT. Protein product: CASSQSNTQYF. The V call is TRBV16, the J call TRBJ2-3, with D unresolved. Per the germline V gene, CDR1 is KGHSY and CDR2 is FQNENV. The CDR3 sequence is 11 residues long. The ends were cut back, 0 bases at V and 7 bases at J, with 2 bases in the middle.

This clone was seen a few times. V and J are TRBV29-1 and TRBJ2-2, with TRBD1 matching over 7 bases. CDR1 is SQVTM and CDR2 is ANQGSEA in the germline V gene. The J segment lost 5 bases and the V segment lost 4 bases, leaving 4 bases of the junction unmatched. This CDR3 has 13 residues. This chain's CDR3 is CSVVAGGTGELFF. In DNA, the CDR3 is TGCAGCGTTGTAGCAGGGGGTACCGGGGAGCTGTTTTTT.

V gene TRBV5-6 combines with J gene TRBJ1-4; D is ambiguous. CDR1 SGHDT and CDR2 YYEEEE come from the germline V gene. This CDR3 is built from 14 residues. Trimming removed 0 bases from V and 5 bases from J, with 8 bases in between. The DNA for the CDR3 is TGTGCCAGCAGCTTGGTGCCTGGAAATGAAAAACTGTTTTTT. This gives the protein CASSLVPGNEKLFF.

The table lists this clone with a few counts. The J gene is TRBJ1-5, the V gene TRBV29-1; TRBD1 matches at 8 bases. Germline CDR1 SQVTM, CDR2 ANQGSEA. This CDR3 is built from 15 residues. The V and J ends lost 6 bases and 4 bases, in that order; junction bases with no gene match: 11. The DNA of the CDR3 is TGCAGCGTCCGTGTCTCGGACAGGGCGAATCAGCCCCAGCATTTT. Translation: CSVRVSDRANQPQHF.

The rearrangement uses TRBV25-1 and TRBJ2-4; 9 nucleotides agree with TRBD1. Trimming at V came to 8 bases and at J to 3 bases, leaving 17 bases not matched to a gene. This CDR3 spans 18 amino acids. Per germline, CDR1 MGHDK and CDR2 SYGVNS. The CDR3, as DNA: TGTGCCAGCTCCTCGGGACAGGGAGTGGGGAGAGGCAAAAACATTCAGTACTTC. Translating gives CASSSGQGVGRGKNIQYF.

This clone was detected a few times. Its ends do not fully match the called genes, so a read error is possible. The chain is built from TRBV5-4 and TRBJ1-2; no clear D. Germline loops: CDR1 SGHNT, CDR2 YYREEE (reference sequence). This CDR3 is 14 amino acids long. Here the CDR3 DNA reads TGCGCCAGCAGCCAAGTCCAGGACTCCTATGGCTACACCTTC. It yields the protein CASSQVQDSYGYTF.

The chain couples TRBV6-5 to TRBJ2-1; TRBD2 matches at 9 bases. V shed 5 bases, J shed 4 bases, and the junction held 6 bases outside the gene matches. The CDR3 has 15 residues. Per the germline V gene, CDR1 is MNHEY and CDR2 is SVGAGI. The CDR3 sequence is CASSPGLAIYNEQFF. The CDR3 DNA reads TGTGCCAGCAGTCCGGGACTAGCAATATACAATGAGCAGTTCTTC.

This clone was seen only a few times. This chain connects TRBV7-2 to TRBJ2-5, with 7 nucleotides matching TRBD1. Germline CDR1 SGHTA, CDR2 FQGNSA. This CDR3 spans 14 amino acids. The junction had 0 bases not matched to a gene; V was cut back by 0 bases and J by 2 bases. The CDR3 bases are TGTGCCAGCAGCTTAGCGGGACAGCAAGAGACCCAGTACTTC. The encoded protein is CASSLAGQQETQYF.

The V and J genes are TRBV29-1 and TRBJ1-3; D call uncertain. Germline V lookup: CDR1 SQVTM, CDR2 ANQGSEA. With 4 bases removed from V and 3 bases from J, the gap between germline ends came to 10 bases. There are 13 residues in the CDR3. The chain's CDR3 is CSVGGAFGNTIYF. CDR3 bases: TGCAGCGTTGGCGGCGCATTTGGAAACACCATATATTTT.

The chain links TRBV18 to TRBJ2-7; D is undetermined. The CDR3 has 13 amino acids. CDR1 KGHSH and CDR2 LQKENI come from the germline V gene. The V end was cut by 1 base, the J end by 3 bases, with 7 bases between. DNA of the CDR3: TGTGCCAGCTCACCACAGGGATACTACGAGCAGTACTTC. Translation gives CASSPQGYYEQYF. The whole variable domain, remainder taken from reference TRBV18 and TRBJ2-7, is NAGVMQNPRHLVRRRGQEARLRCSPMKGHSHVYWYRQLPEEGLKFMVYLQKENIIDESGMPKERFSAEFPKEGPSILRIQQVVRGDSAAYFCASSPQGYYEQYFGPGTRLTVT.

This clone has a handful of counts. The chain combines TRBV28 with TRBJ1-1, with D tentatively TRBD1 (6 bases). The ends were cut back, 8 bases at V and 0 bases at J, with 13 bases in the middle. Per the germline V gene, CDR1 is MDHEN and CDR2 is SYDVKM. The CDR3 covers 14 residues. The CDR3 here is CASGSTGMNTEAFF. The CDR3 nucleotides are TGTGCCAGCGGGAGTACAGGGATGAACACTGAAGCTTTCTTT. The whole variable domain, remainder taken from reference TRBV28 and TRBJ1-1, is DVKVTQSSRYLVKRTGEKVFLECVQDMDHENMFWYRQDPGLGLRLIYFSYDVKMKEKGDIPEGYSVSREKKERFSLILESASTNQTSMYLCASGSTGMNTEAFFGQGTRLTVV.

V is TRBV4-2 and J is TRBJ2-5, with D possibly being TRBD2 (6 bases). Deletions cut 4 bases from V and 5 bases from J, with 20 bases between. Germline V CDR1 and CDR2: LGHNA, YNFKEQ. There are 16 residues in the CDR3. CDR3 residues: CASSLHTRLGSETQYF. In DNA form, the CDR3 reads TGTGCCAGCAGCCTACATACCCGACTAGGGAGTGAGACCCAGTACTTC.

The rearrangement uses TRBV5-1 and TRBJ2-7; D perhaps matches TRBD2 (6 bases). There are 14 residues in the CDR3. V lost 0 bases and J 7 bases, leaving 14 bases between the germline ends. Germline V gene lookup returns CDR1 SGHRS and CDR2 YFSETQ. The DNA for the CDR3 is TGCGCCAGCAGCTTGGGGACGGCCGGGGGAGAGCAGTACTTC. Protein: CASSLGTAGGEQYF.

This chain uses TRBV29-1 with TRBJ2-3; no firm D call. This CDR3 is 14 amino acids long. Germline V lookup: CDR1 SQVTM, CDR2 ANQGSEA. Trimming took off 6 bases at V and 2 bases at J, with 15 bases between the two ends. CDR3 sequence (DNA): TGCAGCGTAGGCCAATGGACCGACACAGATACGCAGTATTTT. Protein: CSVGQWTDTDTQYF.

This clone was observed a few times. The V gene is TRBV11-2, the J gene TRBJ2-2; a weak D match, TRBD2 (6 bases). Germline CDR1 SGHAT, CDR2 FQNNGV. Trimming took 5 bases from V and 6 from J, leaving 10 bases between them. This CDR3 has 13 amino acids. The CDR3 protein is CASSPRDSGELFF. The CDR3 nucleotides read TGTGCCAGCAGCCCCCGGGACTCCGGGGAGCTGTTTTTT.

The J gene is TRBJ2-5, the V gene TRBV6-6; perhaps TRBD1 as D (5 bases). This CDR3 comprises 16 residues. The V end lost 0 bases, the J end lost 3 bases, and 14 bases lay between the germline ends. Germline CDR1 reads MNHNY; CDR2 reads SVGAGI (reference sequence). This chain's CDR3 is CASSYSRVSREETQYF. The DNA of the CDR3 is TGTGCCAGCAGTTACTCGAGAGTCAGCAGGGAAGAGACCCAGTACTTC.

CDR3 nucleotides: TGTGCCAGCTCACCACTAGCGGGAAACACAGATACGCAGTATTTT. It codes for CASSPLAGNTDTQYF. The gene calls are TRBV18 and TRBJ2-3, with 8 bases aligning to TRBD2. Germline values: CDR1 KGHSH, CDR2 LQKENI. The CDR3 spans 15 residues. V was clipped by 1 base and J by 2 bases; unmatched bases: 2.

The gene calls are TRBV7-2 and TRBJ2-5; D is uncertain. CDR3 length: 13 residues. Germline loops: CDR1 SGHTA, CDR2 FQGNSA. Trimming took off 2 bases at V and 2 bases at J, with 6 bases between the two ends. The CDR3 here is CASSLTPQETQYF. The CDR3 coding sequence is TGTGCCAGCAGCTTAACACCGCAAGAGACCCAGTACTTC.

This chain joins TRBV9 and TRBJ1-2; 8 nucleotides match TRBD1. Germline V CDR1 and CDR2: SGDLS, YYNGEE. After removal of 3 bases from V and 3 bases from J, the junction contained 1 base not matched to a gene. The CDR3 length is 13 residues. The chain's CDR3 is CASSATGDYGYTF. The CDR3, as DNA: TGTGCCAGCAGCGCGACAGGGGACTATGGCTACACCTTC.

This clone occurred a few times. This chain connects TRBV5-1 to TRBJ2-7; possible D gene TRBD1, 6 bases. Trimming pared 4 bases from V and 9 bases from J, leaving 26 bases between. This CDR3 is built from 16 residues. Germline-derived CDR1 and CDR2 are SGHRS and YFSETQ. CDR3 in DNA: TGCGCCAGCAGCACCTCTCTCATGGGACATCTGAAAGGGCAGTACTTC. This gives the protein CASSTSLMGHLKGQYF.

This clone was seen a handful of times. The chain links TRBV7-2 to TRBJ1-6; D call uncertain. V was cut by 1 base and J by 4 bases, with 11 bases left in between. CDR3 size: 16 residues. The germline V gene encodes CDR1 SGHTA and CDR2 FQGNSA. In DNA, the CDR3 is TGTGCCAGCAGCTTAGGGTTTGGTCTGTATAATTCACCCCTCCACTTT. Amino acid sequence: CASSLGFGLYNSPLHF.

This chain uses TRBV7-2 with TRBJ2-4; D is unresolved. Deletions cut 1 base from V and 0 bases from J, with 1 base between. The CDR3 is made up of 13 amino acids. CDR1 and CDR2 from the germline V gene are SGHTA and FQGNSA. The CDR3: CASSLEAKNIQYF. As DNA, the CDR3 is TGTGCCAGCAGCTTAGAAGCCAAAAACATTCAGTACTTC.

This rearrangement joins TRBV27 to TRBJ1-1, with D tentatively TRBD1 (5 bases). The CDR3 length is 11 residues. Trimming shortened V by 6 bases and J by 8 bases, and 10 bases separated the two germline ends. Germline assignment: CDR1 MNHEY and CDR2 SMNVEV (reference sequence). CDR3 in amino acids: CASSPWGEAFF. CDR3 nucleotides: TGTGCCAGCAGCCCCTGGGGGGAAGCTTTCTTT.

CDR3 in DNA: TGTGCCGAATCGAGAGGGGCACTAGCGGGAGGTGGAGATACGCAGTATTTT. This gives the protein CAESRGALAGGGDTQYF. This rearrangement joins TRBV30 to TRBJ2-3; TRBD2 agrees at 12 bases. J lost 5 bases, V lost 8 bases, and 17 bases had no gene match. The CDR3 covers 17 residues. The V gene's germline CDR1 is GTSNPN and CDR2 SVGIG (reference sequence).